This TCR beta chain was recovered during a study of T cells in Graves' hyperthyroidism and ophthalmopathy. Details on this clonotype: Its antigen is undetermined.

Study findings and constraints: Researchers found most expanded thyroid clonotypes above 0.001 in blood as well.

With 7 bases clipped from V and 5 bases from J, the junction kept 8 bases outside the gene matches. This CDR3 region has 13 residues. CDR1 is MNHNS and CDR2 is SASEGT in the germline V gene. Amplification of TCR beta CDR3 regions used RNA as the template. Primed by the HTBI set, a first-round RT-PCR was run on the TCR CDR3. MiXCR, applied by TCRdb to the multiplex PCR reads, yields one record per CDR3 protein. The data show some 570,000 distinct CDR3 sequences, roughly 18% seen once. V is TRBV6-1 and J is TRBJ2-7, with 7 positions matching TRBD1. The sequencing input was blood. This sequence originates from a woman in her late teens or twenties with Graves' ophthalmopathy. CDR3 sequence reads: CASIWQGTDEQYF. The CDR3 DNA reads as TGTGCCAGCATATGGCAGGGGACAGACGAGCAGTACTTC.